Presented here are 3 T cell receptor beta chains from one specimen sequenced in a study of cytomegalovirus exposure and HLA in healthy donors. Researchers ran the PCR with 60 Vbeta and 13 Jbeta primers. Sequencing was performed with immunoSEQ multiplex PCR; in TCRdb, only in-frame clones are kept and a portion is missing. The top ten hold 2.5% to 3% of the sample, which has about 140,000 clones, roughly 80% seen once. Material for sequencing was PBMCs. Receptors originate from a female donor in good health and CMV-seronegative.

The genes are TRBV5-1 and TRBJ2-5; 14 bases fit TRBD2. Germline V lookup: CDR1 SGHRS, CDR2 YFSETQ. With 4 bases clipped from V and 7 bases from J, the junction kept 9 bases outside the gene matches. The CDR3 is made up of 16 amino acids. The CDR3 is CASSPGLAGALGTQYF. The DNA of the CDR3 is TGCGCCAGCAGCCCGGGACTAGCGGGGGCGCTGGGGACCCAGTACTTC.

With regard to this clone: One end of the junction does not line up with germline, which may come from a read error. The V and J genes are TRBV7-2 and TRBJ1-2, with 9 bases matching TRBD1. The CDR3 loop spans 18 amino acids. Germline-derived CDR1 and CDR2 are SGHTA and FQGNSA. As DNA, the CDR3 is TGTGCCAGCAGCTTAGGATGGGACAGGGAAGGGTCTAAGTATGGCTACACCTTC. It yields the protein CASSLGWDREGSKYGYTF.

This clone was seen a single time. The chain combines TRBV7-9 with TRBJ2-1; 8 bases map to TRBD2. Germline V gene data show CDR1 as SEHNR and CDR2 as FQNEAQ (reference sequence). V lost 2 bases to trimming and J lost 8 bases; unmatched junction nucleotides: 8. The CDR3 spans 15 residues. This chain's CDR3 is CASSLSAGGKDEQFF. The CDR3 DNA follows: TGTGCCAGCAGCTTATCCGCGGGGGGTAAAGATGAGCAGTTCTTC. Based on the CDR3 plus reference TRBV7-9 and TRBJ2-1, the full variable domain is DTGVSQNPRHKITKRGQNVTFRCDPISEHNRLYWYRQTLGQGPEFLTYFQNEAQLEKSRLLSDRFSAERPKGSFSTLEIQRTEQGDSAMYLCASSLSAGGKDEQFFGPGTRLTVL.